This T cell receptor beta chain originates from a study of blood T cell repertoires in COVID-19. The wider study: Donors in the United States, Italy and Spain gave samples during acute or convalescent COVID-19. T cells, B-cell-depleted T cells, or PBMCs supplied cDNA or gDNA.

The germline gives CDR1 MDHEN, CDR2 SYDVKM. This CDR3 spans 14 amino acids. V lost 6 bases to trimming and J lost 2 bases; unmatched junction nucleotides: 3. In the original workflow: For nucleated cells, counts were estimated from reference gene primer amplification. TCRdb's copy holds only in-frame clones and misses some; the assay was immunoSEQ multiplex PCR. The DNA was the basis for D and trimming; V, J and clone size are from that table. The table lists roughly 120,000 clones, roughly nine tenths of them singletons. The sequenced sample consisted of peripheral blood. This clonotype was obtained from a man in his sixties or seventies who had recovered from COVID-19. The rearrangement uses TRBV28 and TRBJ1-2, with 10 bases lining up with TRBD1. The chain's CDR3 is CASSRDRGNYGYTF. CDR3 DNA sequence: TGTGCCAGCAGCCGGGACAGGGGAAACTATGGCTACACCTTC.